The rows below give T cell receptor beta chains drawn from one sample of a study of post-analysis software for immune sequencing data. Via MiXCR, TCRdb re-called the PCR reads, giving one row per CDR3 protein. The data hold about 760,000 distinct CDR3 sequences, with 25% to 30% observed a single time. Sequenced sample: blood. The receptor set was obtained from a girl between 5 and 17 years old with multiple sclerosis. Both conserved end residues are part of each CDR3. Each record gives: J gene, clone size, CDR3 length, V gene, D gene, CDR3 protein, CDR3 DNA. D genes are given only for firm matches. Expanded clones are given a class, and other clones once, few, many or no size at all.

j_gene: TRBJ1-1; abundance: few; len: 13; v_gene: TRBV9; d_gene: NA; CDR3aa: CASSVAANTEAFF; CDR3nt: TGTGCCAGCAGCGTAGCAGCGAACACTGAAGCTTTCTTT
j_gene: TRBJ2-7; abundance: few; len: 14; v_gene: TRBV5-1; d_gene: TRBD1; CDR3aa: CASSFGDRGYEQYF; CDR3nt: TGCGCCAGCAGCTTCGGGGACAGGGGGTACGAGCAGTACTTC
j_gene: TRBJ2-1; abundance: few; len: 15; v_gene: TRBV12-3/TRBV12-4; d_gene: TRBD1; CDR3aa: CASSLFRGWKNEQFF; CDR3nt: TGTGCCAGCAGTTTATTCAGGGGGTGGAAGAATGAGCAGTTCTTC
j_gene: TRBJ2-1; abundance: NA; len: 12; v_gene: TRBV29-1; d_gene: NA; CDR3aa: CSFRVGGNEQFF; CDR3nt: TGCAGCTTTCGGGTAGGGGGTAATGAGCAGTTCTTC
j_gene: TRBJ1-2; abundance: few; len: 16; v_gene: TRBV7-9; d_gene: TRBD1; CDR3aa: CASSAPTGVANYGYTF; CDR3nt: TGTGCCAGCAGCGCCCCGACAGGGGTCGCTAACTATGGCTACACCTTC
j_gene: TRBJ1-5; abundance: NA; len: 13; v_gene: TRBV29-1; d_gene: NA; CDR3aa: CSVDTGSNQPQHF; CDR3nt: TGCAGCGTTGATACGGGGAGCAATCAGCCCCAGCATTTT
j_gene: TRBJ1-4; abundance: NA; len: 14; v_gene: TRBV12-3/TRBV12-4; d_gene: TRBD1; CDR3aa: CASSLEDRGEKLFF; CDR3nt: TGTGCCAGCTCTCTCGAGGACAGGGGAGAAAAACTGTTTTTT
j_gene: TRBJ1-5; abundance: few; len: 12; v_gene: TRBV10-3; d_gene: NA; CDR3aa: CAISEDNQPQHF; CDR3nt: TGTGCCATCAGTGAAGACAATCAGCCCCAGCATTTT
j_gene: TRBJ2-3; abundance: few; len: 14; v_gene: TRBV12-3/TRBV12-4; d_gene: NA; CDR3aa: CAGGRGDSTDTQYF; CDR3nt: TGTGCCGGGGGTCGTGGGGATAGCACAGATACGCAGTATTTT
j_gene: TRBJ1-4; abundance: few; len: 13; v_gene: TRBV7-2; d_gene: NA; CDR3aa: CASSLSPRGKLFF; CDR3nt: TGTGCCAGCAGCTTATCCCCCCGGGGGAAACTGTTTTTT
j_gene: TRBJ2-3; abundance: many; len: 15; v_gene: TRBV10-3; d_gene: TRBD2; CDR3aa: CAISETSGDQDTQYF; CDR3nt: TGTGCCATCAGTGAAACTAGCGGGGACCAGGATACGCAGTATTTT
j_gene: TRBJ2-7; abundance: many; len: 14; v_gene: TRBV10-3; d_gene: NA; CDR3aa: CAISGSSNAYEQYF; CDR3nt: TGTGCCATCAGTGGGTCTAGCAATGCCTACGAGCAGTACTTC
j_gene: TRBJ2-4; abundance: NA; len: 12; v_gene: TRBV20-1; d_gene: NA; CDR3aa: CSVAQAQDIQYF; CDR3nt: TGCAGTGTGGCGCAGGCTCAAGACATTCAGTACTTC
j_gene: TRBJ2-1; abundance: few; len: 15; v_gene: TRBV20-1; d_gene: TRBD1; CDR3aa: CSATLPGTGGNEQFF; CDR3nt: TGCAGTGCTACCCTCCCCGGGACAGGGGGTAATGAGCAGTTCTTC
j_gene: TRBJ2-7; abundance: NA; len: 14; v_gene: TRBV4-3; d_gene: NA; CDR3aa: CASSPAPGSYEQYF; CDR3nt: TGCGCCAGCAGCCCTGCCCCGGGGTCCTACGAGCAGTACTTC
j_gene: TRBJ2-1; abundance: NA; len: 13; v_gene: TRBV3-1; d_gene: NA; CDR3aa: CAFGHLAGSEQFF; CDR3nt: TGTGCTTTCGGGCATCTGGCAGGGAGTGAGCAGTTCTTC
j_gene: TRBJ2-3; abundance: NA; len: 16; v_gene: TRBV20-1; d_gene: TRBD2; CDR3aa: CSARDQRGHRTDTQYF; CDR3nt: TGCAGTGCTAGAGACCAGCGGGGGCACCGCACAGATACGCAGTATTTT
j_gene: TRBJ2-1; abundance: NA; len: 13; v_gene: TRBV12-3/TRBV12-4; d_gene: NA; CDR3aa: CAGSSQGSGEQFF; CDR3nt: TGTGCCGGCAGTTCGCAGGGTTCGGGTGAGCAGTTCTTC
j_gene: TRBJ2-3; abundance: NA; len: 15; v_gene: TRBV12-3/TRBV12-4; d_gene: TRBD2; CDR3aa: CASSSLAGYTDTQYF; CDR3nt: TGTGCCAGCAGTTCGCTAGCGGGGTACACAGATACGCAGTATTTT
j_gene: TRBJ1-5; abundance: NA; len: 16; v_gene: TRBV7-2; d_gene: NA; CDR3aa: CASSRAASVPGQPQHF; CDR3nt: TGTGCCAGCAGCCGGGCGGCGTCCGTTCCGGGTCAGCCCCAGCATTTT
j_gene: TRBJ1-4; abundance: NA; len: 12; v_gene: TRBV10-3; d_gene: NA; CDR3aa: CAIRAPNEKLFF; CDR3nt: TGTGCCATCAGGGCCCCAAATGAAAAACTGTTTTTT
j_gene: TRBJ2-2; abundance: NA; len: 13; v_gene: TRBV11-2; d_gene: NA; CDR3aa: CASTWEFTGELFF; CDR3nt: TGTGCCAGCACCTGGGAGTTCACCGGGGAGCTGTTTTTT